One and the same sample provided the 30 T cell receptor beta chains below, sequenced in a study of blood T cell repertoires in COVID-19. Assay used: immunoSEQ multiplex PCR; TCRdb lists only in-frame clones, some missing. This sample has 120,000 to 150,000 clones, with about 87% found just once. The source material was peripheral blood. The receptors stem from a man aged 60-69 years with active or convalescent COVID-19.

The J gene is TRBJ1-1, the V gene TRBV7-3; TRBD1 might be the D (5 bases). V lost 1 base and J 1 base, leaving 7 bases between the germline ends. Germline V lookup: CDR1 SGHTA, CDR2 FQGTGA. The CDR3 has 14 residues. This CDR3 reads CASSLNGGNTEAFF. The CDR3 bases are TGTGCCAGCAGCTTAAACGGGGGGAACACTGAAGCTTTCTTT.

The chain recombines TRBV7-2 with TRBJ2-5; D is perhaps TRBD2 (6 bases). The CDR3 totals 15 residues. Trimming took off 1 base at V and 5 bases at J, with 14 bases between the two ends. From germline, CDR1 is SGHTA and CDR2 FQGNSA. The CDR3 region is CASSLGGGSGETQYF. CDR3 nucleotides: TGTGCCAGCAGCTTAGGTGGGGGGTCGGGGGAGACCCAGTACTTC.

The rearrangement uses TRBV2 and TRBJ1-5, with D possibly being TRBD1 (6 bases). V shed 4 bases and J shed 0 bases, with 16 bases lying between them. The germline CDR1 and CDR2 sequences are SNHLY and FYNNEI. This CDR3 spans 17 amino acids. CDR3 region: CASSVPGDRYSNQPQHF. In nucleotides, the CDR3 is TGTGCCAGCAGTGTGCCAGGGGACCGTTATAGCAATCAGCCCCAGCATTTT.

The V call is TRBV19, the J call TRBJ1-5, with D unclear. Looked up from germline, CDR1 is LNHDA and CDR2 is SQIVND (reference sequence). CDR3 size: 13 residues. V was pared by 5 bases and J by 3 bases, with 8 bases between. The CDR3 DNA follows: TGTGCCAGTAGTCCGGTTATCAATCAGCCCCAGCATTTT. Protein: CASSPVINQPQHF.

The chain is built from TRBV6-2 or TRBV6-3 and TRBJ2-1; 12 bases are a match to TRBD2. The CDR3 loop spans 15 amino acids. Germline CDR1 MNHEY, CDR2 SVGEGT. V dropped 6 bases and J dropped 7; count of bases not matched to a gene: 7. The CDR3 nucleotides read TGTGCCAGCAGCCTCGGACTAGCGGGGAGGAATGAGCAGTTCTTC. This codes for CASSLGLAGRNEQFF.

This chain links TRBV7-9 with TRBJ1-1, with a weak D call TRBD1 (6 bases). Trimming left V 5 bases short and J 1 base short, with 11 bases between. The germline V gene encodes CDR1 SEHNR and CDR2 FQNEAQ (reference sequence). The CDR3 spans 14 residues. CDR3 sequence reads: CASSPWTENTEAFF. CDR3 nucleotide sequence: TGTGCCAGCAGCCCCTGGACAGAGAACACTGAAGCTTTCTTT.

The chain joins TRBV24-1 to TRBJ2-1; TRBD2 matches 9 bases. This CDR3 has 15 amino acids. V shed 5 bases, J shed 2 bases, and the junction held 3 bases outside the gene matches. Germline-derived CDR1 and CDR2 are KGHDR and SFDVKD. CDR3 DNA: TGTGCCACCAGTGGGGGCGGGAGGGCCTACAATGAGCAGTTCTTC. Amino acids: CATSGGGRAYNEQFF.

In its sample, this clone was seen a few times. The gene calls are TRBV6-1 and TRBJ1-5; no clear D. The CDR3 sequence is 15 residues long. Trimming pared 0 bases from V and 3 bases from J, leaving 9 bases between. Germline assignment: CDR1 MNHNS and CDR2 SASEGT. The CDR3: CASSEAGVPNQPQHF. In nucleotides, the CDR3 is TGTGCCAGCAGTGAAGCGGGCGTCCCCAATCAGCCCCAGCATTTT.

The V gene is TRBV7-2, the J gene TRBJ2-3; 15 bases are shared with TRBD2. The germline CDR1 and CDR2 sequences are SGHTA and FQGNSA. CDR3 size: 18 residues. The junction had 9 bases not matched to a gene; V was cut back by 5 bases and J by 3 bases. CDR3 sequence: CASSRLPGLAGGTDTQYF. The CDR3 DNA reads TGTGCCAGCAGCCGCCTCCCGGGACTAGCGGGAGGTACAGATACGCAGTATTTT. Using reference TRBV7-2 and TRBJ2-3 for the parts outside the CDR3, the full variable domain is GAGVSQSPSNKVTEKGKDVELRCDPISGHTALYWYRQSLGQGLEFLIYFQGNSAPDKSGLPSDRFSAERTGGSVSTLTIQRTQQEDSAVYLCASSRLPGLAGGTDTQYFGPGTRLTVL.

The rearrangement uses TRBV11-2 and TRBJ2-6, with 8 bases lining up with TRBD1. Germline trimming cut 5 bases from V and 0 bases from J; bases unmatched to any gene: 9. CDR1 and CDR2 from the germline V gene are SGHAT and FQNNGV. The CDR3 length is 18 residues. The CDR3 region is CASSPGQGTRSGANVLTF. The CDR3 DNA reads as TGTGCCAGCAGCCCCGGACAGGGCACGCGCTCTGGGGCCAACGTCCTGACTTTC.

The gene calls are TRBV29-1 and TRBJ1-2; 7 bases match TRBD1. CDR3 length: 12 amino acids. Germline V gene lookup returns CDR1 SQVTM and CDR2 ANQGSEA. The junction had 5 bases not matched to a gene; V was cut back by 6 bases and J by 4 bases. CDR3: CSVAGGSYGYTF. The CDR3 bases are TGCAGCGTAGCAGGGGGTTCCTATGGCTACACCTTC.

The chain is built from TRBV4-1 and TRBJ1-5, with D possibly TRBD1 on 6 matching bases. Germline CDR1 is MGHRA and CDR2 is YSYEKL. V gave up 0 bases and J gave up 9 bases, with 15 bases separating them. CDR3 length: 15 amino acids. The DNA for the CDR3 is TGCGCCAGCAGCCAAGATGGACAGACTTTGGGGCCCCAGCATTTT. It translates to CASSQDGQTLGPQHF.

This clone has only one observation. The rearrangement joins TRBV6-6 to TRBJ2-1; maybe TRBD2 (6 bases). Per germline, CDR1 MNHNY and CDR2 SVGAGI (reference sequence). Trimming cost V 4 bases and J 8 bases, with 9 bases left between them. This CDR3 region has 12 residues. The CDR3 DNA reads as TGTGCCAGCAGTTGGGGGAGGTATGAGCAGTTCTTC. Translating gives CASSWGRYEQFF.

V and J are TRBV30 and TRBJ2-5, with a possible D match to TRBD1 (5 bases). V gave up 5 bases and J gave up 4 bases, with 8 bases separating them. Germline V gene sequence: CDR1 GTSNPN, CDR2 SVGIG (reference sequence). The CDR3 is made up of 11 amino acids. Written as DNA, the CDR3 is TGTGCCTGGCAGGGTCCAGAGACCCAGTACTTC. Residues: CAWQGPETQYF.

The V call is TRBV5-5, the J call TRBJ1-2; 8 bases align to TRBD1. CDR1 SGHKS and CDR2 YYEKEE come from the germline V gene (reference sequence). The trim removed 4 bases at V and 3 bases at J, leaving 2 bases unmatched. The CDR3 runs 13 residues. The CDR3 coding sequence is TGTGCCAGCAGCAGGACAGGGCACTATGGCTACACCTTC. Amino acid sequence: CASSRTGHYGYTF.

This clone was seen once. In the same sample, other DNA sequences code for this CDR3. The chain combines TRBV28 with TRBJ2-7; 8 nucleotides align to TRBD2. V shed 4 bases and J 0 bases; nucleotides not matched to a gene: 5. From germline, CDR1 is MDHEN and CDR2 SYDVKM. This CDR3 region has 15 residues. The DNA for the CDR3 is TGTGCCAGCAGTTCGCCGGGACTAGTCTCCTACGAGCAGTACTTC. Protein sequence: CASSSPGLVSYEQYF.

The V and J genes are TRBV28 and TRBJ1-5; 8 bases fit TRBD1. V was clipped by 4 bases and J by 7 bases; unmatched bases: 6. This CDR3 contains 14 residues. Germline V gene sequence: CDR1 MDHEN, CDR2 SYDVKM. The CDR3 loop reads CASSSRGREQPQHF. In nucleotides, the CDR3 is TGTGCCAGCAGTTCCAGGGGGCGAGAACAGCCCCAGCATTTT.

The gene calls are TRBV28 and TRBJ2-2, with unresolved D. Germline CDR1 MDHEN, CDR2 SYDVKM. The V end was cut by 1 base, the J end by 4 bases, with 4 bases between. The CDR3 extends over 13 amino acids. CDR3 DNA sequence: TGTGCCAGCAGTTTATTTCGCACCGGGGAGCTGTTTTTT. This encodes CASSLFRTGELFF. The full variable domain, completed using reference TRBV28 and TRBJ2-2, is DVKVTQSSRYLVKRTGEKVFLECVQDMDHENMFWYRQDPGLGLRLIYFSYDVKMKEKGDIPEGYSVSREKKERFSLILESASTNQTSMYLCASSLFRTGELFFGEGSRLTVL.

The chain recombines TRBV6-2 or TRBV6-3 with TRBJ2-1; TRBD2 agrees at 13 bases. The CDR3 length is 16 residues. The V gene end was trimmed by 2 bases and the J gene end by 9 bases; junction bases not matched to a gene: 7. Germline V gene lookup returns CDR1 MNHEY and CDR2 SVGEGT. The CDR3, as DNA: TGTGCCAGCAGTTACCAACTAGCGGGAGGGGAGAGTGAGCAGTTCTTC. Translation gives CASSYQLAGGESEQFF.

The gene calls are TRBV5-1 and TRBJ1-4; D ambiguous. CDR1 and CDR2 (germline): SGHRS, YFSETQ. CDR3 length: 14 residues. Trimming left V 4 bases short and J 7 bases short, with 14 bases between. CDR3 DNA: TGCGCCAGCAGCACCGTAAGCCCGCGTGAAAAACTGTTTTTT. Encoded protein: CASSTVSPREKLFF.

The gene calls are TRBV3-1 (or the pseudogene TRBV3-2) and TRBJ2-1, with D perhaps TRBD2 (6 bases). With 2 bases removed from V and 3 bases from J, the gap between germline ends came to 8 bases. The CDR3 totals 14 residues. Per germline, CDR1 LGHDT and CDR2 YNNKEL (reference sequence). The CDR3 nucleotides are TGTGCCAGCAGCCAACGGGACTTCTACAATGAGCAGTTCTTC. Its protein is CASSQRDFYNEQFF.

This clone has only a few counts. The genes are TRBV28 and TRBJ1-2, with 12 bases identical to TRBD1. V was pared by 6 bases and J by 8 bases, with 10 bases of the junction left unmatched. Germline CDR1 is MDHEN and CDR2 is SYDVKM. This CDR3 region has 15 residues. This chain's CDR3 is CASSLPRDRGLGYTF. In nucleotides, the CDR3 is TGTGCCAGCAGCCTTCCGCGGGACAGGGGGCTGGGCTACACCTTC.

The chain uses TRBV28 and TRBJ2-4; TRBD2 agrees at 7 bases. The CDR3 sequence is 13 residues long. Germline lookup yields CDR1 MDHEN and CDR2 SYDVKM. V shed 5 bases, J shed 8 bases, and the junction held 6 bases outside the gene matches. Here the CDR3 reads CASSRAGRDIQYF. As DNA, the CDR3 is TGTGCCAGCAGTAGGGCAGGGAGGGACATTCAGTACTTC.

CDR3 residues: CASTLLAGGAGELFF. CDR3 DNA: TGTGCCAGCACCCTACTAGCGGGAGGGGCCGGGGAGCTGTTTTTT. This rearrangement joins TRBV28 to TRBJ2-2; 13 bases are shared with TRBD2. V lost 7 bases and J lost 6; bases outside the gene matches: 5. Looked up from germline, CDR1 is MDHEN and CDR2 is SYDVKM. The CDR3 is 15 residues long.

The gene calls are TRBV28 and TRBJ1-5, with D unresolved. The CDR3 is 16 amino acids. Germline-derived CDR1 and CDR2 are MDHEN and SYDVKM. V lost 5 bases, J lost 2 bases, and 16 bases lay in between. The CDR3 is CASSMGGSVGNQPQHF. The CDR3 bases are TGTGCCAGCAGTATGGGAGGTAGCGTCGGCAATCAGCCCCAGCATTTT. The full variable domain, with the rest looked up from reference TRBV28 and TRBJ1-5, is DVKVTQSSRYLVKRTGEKVFLECVQDMDHENMFWYRQDPGLGLRLIYFSYDVKMKEKGDIPEGYSVSREKKERFSLILESASTNQTSMYLCASSMGGSVGNQPQHFGDGTRLSIL.

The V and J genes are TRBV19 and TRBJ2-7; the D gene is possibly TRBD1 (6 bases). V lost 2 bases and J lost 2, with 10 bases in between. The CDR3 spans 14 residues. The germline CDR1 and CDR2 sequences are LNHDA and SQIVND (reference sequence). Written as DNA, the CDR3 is TGTGCCAGTAGTATAACAGGGATTACCTACGAGCAGTACTTC. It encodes CASSITGITYEQYF.

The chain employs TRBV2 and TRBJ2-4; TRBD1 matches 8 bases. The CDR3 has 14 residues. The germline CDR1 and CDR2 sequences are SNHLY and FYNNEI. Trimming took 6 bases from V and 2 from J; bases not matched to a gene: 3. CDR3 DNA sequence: TGTGCCAGCAGCCGACAGGGGACCAAAAACATTCAGTACTTC. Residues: CASSRQGTKNIQYF.

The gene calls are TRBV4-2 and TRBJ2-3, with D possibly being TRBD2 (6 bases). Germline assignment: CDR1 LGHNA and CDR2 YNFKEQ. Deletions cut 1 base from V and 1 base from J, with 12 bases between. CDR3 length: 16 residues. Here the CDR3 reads CASSQVPGEGTDTQYF. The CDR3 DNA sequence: TGTGCCAGCAGCCAAGTACCTGGGGAGGGCACAGATACGCAGTATTTT.

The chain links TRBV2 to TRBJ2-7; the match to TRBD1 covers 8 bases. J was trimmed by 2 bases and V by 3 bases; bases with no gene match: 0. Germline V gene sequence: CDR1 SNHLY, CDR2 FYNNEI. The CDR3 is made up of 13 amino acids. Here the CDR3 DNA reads TGTGCCAGCAGTGACAGGGGGCCCTACGAGCAGTACTTC. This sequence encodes CASSDRGPYEQYF.

Here the CDR3 DNA reads TGTGCCAGCAGCCTTCGAGCCAGCACAGATACGCAGTATTTT. It translates to CASSLRASTDTQYF. The chain is built from TRBV5-8 and TRBJ2-3; D remains unclear. The CDR3 is made up of 14 amino acids. In germline, CDR1 is SGHTS, CDR2 YDEGEE. V dropped 4 bases and J dropped 0 bases, with 9 bases sitting between them. The variable domain in full, with the rest retrieved from reference TRBV5-8 and TRBJ2-3, is EAGVTQSPTHLIKTRGQQATLRCSPISGHTSVYWYQQALGLGLQFLLWYDEGEERNRGNFPPRFSGRQFPNYSSELNVNALELEDSALYLCASSLRASTDTQYFGPGTRLTVL.